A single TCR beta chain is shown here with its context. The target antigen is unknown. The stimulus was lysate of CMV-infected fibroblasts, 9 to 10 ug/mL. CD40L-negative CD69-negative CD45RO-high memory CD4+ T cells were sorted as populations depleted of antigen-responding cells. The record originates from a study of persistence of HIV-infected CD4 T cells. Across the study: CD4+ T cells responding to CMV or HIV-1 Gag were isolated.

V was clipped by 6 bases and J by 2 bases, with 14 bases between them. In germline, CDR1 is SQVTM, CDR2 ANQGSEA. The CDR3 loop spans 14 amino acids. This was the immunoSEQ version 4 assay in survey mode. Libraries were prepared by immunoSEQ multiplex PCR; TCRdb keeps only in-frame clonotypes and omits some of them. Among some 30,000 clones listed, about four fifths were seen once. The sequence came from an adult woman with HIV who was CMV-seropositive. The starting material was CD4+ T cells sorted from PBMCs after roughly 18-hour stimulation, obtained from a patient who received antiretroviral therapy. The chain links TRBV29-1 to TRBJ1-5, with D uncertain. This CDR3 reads CSVSGPDGNQPQHF. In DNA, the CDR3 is TGCAGCGTCTCGGGCCCCGACGGCAATCAGCCCCAGCATTTT.